The rows below give T cell receptor beta chains drawn from one sample of a study of cytomegalovirus exposure and HLA in healthy donors. Sequencing was performed with immunoSEQ multiplex PCR; in TCRdb, only in-frame clones are kept and a portion is missing. The sample lists 150,000 to 200,000 clones, about 86% occurring once. Sequenced sample: PBMCs. These receptors all stem from a woman under 30 in good health and CMV-seropositive. Both conserved end residues are part of each CDR3. D genes are given only for firm matches.

TRBV18,-,TRBJ2-5,CASSPLASLQETQYF,TGTGCCAGCTCACCACTGGCTAGCCTGCAAGAGACCCAGTACTTC
TRBV9,TRBD1,TRBJ1-1,CASSVGGGGYTEAFF,TGTGCCAGCAGCGTAGGAGGAGGGGGCTACACTGAAGCTTTCTTT
TRBV9,TRBD1,TRBJ2-1,CASSAGTAYNEQFF,TGTGCCAGCAGCGCCGGGACAGCTTACAATGAGCAGTTCTTC
TRBV4-1,TRBD1,TRBJ1-1,CASSQMNSPGQGNEAFF,TGCGCCAGCAGCCAGATGAATTCACCGGGACAGGGGAATGAAGCTTTCTTT
TRBV29-1,-,TRBJ1-6,CSVGSGLNSPLHF,TGCAGCGTTGGATCCGGACTTAATTCACCCCTCCACTTT
TRBV4-2,-,TRBJ2-5,CASSQDSGQETQYF,TGTGCCAGCAGCCAAGATTCAGGGCAGGAGACCCAGTACTTC
TRBV5-1,TRBD1,TRBJ2-5,CASRATGFEETQYF,TGCGCCAGCAGAGCGACAGGGTTCGAGGAGACCCAGTACTTC
TRBV14,-,TRBJ2-1,CASSRRGRSGNEQFF,TGTGCCAGCAGCCGGAGGGGGCGAAGTGGGAATGAGCAGTTCTTC
TRBV7-2,-,TRBJ1-4,CASSPWGQGDEKLFF,TGTGCCAGCAGCCCATGGGGGCAGGGAGATGAAAAACTGTTTTTT
TRBV29-1,TRBD2,TRBJ2-2,CSVVTSGGANTGELFF,TGCAGCGTTGTAACTAGCGGGGGCGCGAACACCGGGGAGCTGTTTTTT